This is a list of T cell receptor beta chains from one sample in a study of T cells in Graves' hyperthyroidism and ophthalmopathy. TCRdb re-analysed the multiplex PCR reads in MiXCR, keeping a single row per CDR3 protein. The table includes around 600,000 distinct CDR3 sequences, more than 14% detected once. Source material: blood. The receptor set was obtained from a woman aged 50 to 65 with Graves' ophthalmopathy. The CDR3 runs from the conserved cysteine through the conserved F or W. D genes are given only for firm matches. Not every row has a clone size; where given, it reads once, few, many or a size class.

CDR3 protein | CDR3 DNA | J gene | V gene | D gene | clone size
CATSRIQRDSYEQYF | TGTGCCACCAGCAGAATACAGCGGGACTCCTACGAGCAGTACTTC | TRBJ2-7 | TRBV15 | TRBD2 | many
CSASGRGPGTVETQYF | TGCAGTGCTAGCGGGAGGGGCCCCGGGACTGTTGAGACCCAGTACTTC | TRBJ2-5 | TRBV20-1 | TRBD2 | .
CSVSGLAGKQETQYF | TGCAGTGTTTCGGGACTAGCGGGGAAACAAGAGACCCAGTACTTC | TRBJ2-5 | TRBV20-1 | TRBD2 | few
CASTLAGLNEQFF | TGTGCCAGCACGCTAGCGGGACTCAATGAGCAGTTCTTC | TRBJ2-1 | TRBV6-2/TRBV6-3 | TRBD2 | many
CASSLDRDGPMGEQFF | TGTGCCAGCAGCCTCGACCGGGACGGACCTATGGGTGAGCAGTTCTTC | TRBJ2-1 | TRBV14 | . | many
CASSYLASGKNEQFF | TGTGCCAGCAGTTACTTGGCTAGCGGGAAGAATGAGCAGTTCTTC | TRBJ2-1 | TRBV6-5 | TRBD2 | few
CASSRPIVWNTEAFF | TGTGCCAGCAGTAGGCCAATTGTTTGGAACACTGAAGCTTTCTTT | TRBJ1-1 | TRBV6-2/TRBV6-3 | . | many
CASTPDREGSEQYF | TGTGCCAGCACCCCGGACAGGGAGGGCAGCGAGCAGTACTTC | TRBJ2-7 | TRBV12-3/TRBV12-4 | . | many
CASSQHPGPLDEQYF | TGTGCCAGCAGCCAACACCCGGGACCACTAGACGAGCAGTACTTC | TRBJ2-7 | TRBV14 | . | many
CASSLTGSSEKLFF | TGTGCCAGCAGTCTGACAGGGTCGAGTGAAAAACTGTTTTTT | TRBJ1-4 | TRBV6-1 | TRBD1 | .
CASSNRVDEQYF | TGCGCCAGCAGTAACAGGGTGGACGAGCAGTACTTC | TRBJ2-7 | TRBV5-1 | . | many
CASSASIDTEAFF | TGTGCCAGCAGTGCCTCGATTGACACTGAAGCTTTCTTT | TRBJ1-1 | TRBV6-5 | . | few
CASSDGTSGAKRQETQYF | TGTGCCAGCAGCGACGGGACTAGCGGGGCAAAGAGGCAAGAGACCCAGTACTTC | TRBJ2-5 | TRBV13 | TRBD2 | many
CASSLLRGYEQYF | TGTGCCAGCAGTTTGCTCAGGGGATACGAGCAGTACTTC | TRBJ2-7 | TRBV28 | . | many
CASSLETREEYF | TGTGCCAGCAGCTTGGAGACTAGAGAGGAGTATTTT | TRBJ2-3 | TRBV5-6 | . | few
CASSFRVPGELFF | TGTGCCAGCAGTTTTAGAGTTCCCGGGGAGCTGTTTTTT | TRBJ2-2 | TRBV12-3/TRBV12-4 | . | few
CASSPHYSYNEQFF | TGTGCCAGCAGTCCTCACTACAGTTACAATGAGCAGTTCTTC | TRBJ2-1 | TRBV7-3 | . | many
CSAHTGGYTF | TGCAGTGCTCATACAGGAGGCTACACCTTC | TRBJ1-2 | TRBV20-1 | . | many
CASSFLGATDTQYF | TGTGCCAGCAGTTTTTTGGGGGCCACAGATACGCAGTATTTT | TRBJ2-3 | TRBV27 | . | .
CASSRQLAGGTDTQYF | TGTGCCAGCAGCCGCCAACTAGCGGGAGGCACAGATACGCAGTATTTT | TRBJ2-3 | TRBV28 | TRBD2 | many
CASSFQGSEQFF | TGTGCCAGCAGTTTCCAGGGGTCTGAGCAGTTCTTC | TRBJ2-1 | TRBV28 | . | .
CASSFGRNEKLFF | TGTGCCAGCAGTTTTGGGCGGAATGAAAAACTGTTTTTT | TRBJ1-4 | TRBV27 | . | many
CASSLSTRRSYNEQFF | TGTGCCAGCAGCTTATCGACACGTCGCTCCTACAATGAGCAGTTCTTC | TRBJ2-1 | TRBV11-1 | . | many
CATSDSTGLNTGELFF | TGTGCCACCAGTGATTCGACAGGGTTGAACACCGGGGAGCTGTTTTTT | TRBJ2-2 | TRBV24-1 | TRBD1 | .
CASSSTAPGQPHYNEQFF | TGTGCCAGCAGTTCCACGGCCCCGGGACAGCCGCATTACAATGAGCAGTTCTTC | TRBJ2-1 | TRBV27 | TRBD1 | many
CASSLDGQVLSNEQFF | TGCGCCAGCAGCTTGGATGGACAGGTGCTGTCCAATGAGCAGTTCTTC | TRBJ2-1 | TRBV5-1 | TRBD1 | .
CASSPGLRVLSTDTQYF | TGTGCCAGCAGCCCCGGATTGCGGGTCCTGAGCACAGATACGCAGTATTTT | TRBJ2-3 | TRBV7-2 | . | many
CASSHTGTGEYEQYF | TGCGCCAGCAGCCACACCGGGACAGGCGAATACGAGCAGTACTTC | TRBJ2-7 | TRBV4-3 | TRBD1 | few